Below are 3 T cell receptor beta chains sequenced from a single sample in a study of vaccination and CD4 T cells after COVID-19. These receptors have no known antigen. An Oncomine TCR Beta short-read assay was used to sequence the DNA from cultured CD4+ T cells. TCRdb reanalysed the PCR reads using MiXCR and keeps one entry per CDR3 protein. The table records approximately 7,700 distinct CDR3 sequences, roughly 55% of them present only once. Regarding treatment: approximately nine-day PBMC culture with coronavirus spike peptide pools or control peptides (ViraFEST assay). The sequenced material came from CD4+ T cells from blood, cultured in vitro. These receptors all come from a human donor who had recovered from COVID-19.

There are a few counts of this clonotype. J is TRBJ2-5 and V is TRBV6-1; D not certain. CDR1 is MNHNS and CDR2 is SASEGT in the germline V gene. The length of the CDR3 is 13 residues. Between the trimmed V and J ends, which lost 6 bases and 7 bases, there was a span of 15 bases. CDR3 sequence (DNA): TGTGCCAGCAGGGCGACTGGGGTCGGGACCCAGTACTTC. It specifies CASRATGVGTQYF.

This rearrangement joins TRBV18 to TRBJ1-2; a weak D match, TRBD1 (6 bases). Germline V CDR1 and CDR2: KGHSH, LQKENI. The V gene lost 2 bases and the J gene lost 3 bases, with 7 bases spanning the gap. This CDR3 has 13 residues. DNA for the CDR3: TGTGCCAGCTCACCAAACAGGGACTATGGCTACACCTTC. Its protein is CASSPNRDYGYTF. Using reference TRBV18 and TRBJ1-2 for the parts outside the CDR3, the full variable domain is NAGVMQNPRHLVRRRGQEARLRCSPMKGHSHVYWYRQLPEEGLKFMVYLQKENIIDESGMPKERFSAEFPKEGPSILRIQQVVRGDSAAYFCASSPNRDYGYTFGSGTRLTVV.

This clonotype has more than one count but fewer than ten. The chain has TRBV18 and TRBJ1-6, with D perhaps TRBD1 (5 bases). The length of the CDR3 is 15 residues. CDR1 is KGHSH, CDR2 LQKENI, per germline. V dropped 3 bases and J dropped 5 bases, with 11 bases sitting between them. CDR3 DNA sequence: TGTGCCAGCTCACCCGGGACCGCTGATAATTCACCCCTCCACTTT. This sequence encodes CASSPGTADNSPLHF.